This T cell receptor beta chain comes out of a study of shared clonotypes between healthy human individuals. The CDR3 loop spans 14 amino acids. Germline V lookup: CDR1 LNHNV, CDR2 YYDKDF (reference sequence). V dropped 2 bases and J dropped 8 bases, with 12 bases sitting between them. The run depth of the assay was deep. Generated by immunoSEQ multiplex PCR, the TCRdb table keeps only in-frame clones and is missing some. In the table there are roughly 2,000,000 clones, just under 95% of which are singletons. The naive CD8 fraction comprised CD45RO-negative cells positively selected for CCR7 and excluded terminally differentiated effector memory CD45RA+ cells.

This rearrangement joins TRBV15 to TRBJ1-4; D gene unclear. The sequencing input was naive CD8+ T cells from PBMCs. The clonotype comes from a man younger than 35 in good health. Some clones in this sample may be carry-over from other donors' samples. The CDR3 protein is CATSRREPGEKLFF. As DNA, the CDR3 is TGTGCCACCAGCAGACGGGAGCCGGGGGAAAAACTGTTTTTT.